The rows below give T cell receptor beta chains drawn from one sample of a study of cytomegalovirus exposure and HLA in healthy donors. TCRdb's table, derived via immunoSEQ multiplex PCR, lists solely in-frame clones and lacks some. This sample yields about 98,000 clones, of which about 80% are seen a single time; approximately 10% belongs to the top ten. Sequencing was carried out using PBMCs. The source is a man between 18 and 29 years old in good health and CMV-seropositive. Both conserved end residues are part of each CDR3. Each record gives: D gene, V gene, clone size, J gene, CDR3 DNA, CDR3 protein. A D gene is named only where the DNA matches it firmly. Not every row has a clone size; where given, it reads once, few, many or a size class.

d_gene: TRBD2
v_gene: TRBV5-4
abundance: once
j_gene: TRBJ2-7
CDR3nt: TGTGCCAGCAGCCGACTAGCGGGGGCCTACGAGCAGTACTTC
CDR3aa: CASSRLAGAYEQYF

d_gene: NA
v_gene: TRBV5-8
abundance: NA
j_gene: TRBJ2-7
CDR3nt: TGTGCCAGCAGCTTGGGAGGAGGCAGCTCCTACGAGCAGTACTTC
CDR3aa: CASSLGGGSSYEQYF

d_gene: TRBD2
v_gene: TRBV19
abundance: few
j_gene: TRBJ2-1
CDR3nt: TGTGCCAGTAGTCCTTCGAGGCGGGGGGGCTTAGGTGAGCAGTTCTTC
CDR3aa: CASSPSRRGGLGEQFF

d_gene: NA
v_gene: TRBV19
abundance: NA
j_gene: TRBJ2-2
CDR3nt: TGTGCCAGTAGTCCCCGGGGAGAGAACACCGGGGAGCTGTTTTTT
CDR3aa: CASSPRGENTGELFF

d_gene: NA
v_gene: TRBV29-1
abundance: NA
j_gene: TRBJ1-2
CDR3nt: TGCAGCGCTACAGATAACCTAAACTATGGCTACACCTTC
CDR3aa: CSATDNLNYGYTF

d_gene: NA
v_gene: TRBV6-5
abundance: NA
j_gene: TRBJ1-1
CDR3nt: TGTGCCAGCGCGGGGCGCGTGGGAGCTTTCTTT
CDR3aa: CASAGRVGAFF

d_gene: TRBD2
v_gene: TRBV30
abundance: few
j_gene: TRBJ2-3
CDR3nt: TGTGCCTGGATGTTAGCGGGGGACACAGATACGCAGTATTTT
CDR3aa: CAWMLAGDTDTQYF

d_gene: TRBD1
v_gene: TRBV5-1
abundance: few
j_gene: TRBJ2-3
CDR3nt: TGCGCCAGCAGCTTGGGGCAGGGGGCTAGCACAGATACGCAGTATTTT
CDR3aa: CASSLGQGASTDTQYF

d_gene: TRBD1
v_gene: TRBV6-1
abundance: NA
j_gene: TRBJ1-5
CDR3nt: TGTGCCAGCAGCTACAGGGGTGAGGGTCAGCCCCAGCATTTT
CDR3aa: CASSYRGEGQPQHF

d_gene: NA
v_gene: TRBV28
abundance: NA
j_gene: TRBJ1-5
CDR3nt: TGTGCCAACAGTTTCCTCAGTTACAATCAGCCCCAGCATTTT
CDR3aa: CANSFLSYNQPQHF

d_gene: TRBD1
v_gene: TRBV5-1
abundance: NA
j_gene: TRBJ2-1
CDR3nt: TGCGCCAGCAGCGTCCGGGACAGGCTGATCGATGAGCAGTTCTTC
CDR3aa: CASSVRDRLIDEQFF

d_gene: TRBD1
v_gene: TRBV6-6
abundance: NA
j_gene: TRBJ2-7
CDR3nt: TGTGCCAGCGGGCGGACAGGGGGTGACTACGAGCAGTACTTC
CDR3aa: CASGRTGGDYEQYF